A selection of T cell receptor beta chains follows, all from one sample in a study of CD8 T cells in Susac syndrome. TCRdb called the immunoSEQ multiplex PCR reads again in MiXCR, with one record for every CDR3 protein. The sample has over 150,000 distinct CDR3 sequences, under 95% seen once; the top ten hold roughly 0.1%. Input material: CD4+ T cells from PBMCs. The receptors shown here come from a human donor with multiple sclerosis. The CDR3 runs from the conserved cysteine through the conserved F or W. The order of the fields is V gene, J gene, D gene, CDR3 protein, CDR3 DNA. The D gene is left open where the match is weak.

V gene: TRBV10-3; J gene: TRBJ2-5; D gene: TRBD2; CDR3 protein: CAISVGLASGEETQYF; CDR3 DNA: TGTGCCATCAGTGTAGGACTAGCGAGTGGCGAAGAGACCCAGTACTTC
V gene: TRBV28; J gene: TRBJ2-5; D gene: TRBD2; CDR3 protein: CASSSGTSAQYF; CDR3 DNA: TGTGCCAGCAGTTCCGGGACTAGCGCCCAGTACTTC
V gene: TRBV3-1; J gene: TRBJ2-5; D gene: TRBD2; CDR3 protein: CAHSRAGEETQYF; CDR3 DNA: TGTGCCCATTCGAGGGCGGGGGAAGAGACCCAGTACTTC
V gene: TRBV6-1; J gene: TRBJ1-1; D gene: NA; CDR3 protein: CASKTSQGWDTEAFF; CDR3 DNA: TGTGCCAGCAAAACCTCCCAGGGATGGGACACTGAAGCTTTCTTT
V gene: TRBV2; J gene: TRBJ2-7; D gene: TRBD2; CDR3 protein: CASSEWLAGVNEQYF; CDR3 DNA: TGTGCCAGCAGTGAATGGCTAGCGGGGGTGAACGAGCAGTACTTC
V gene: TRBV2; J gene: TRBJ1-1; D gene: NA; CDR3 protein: CASSEQGRTEAFF; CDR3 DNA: TGTGCCAGCAGTGAGCAGGGAAGGACTGAAGCTTTCTTT
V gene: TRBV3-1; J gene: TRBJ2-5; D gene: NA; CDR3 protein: CASSLGLTQETQYF; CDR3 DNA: TGTGCCAGCAGTCTTGGACTAACCCAAGAGACCCAGTACTTC
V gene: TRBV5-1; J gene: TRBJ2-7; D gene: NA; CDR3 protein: CASNPSEGYEQYF; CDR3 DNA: TGCGCCAGCAACCCTTCAGAGGGCTACGAGCAGTACTTC
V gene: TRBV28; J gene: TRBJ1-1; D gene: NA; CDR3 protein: CASSLRSGFGTEAFF; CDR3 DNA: TGTGCCAGCAGTTTACGGTCAGGGTTTGGGACTGAAGCTTTCTTT
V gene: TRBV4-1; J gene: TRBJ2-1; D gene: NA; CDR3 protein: CASTHRGRSSYNEQFF; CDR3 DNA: TGCGCCAGCACCCACCGGGGGCGGAGCTCCTACAATGAGCAGTTCTTC